Sequencing of this T cell receptor (beta chain) was carried out in a study of blood T cell repertoires in COVID-19. The V gene end was trimmed by 3 bases and the J gene end by 5 bases; junction bases not matched to a gene: 6. Germline V gene data show CDR1 as DFQATT and CDR2 as SNEGSKA (reference sequence). The CDR3 totals 13 residues. Some clones are missing from TCRdb's copy, which holds only in-frame ones; the method was immunoSEQ multiplex PCR. The data show fewer than 450,000 clones, with around nine tenths seen just once and approximately 3.5% held by the top ten. This TCR was sampled from a woman under 30 who had recovered from COVID-19. Sequencing used peripheral blood. The genes are TRBV20-1 and TRBJ2-7, with TRBD2 identical over 8 bases. CDR3 region: CSASEGTSNEQYV. For the CDR3, the DNA is TGCAGTGCTAGTGAAGGGACTAGTAACGAGCAGTACGTC.